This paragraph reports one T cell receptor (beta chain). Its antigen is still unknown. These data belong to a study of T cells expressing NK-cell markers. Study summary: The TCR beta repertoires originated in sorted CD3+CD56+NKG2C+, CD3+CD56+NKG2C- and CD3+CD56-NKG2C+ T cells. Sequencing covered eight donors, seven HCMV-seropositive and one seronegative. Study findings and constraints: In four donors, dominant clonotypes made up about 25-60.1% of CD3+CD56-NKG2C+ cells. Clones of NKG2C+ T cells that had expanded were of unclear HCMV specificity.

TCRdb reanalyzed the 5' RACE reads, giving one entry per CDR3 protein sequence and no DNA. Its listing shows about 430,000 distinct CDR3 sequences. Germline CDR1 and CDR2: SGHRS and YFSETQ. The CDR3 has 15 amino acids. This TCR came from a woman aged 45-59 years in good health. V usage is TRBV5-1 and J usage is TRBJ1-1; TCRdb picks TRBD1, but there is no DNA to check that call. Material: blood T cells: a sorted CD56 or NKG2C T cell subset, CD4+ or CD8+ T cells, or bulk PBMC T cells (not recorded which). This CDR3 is CASSELKTGGTEAFF.